These 5 T cell receptor beta chains share one sample of origin, sequenced in a study of T cells after yellow fever vaccination. MiXCR, applied by TCRdb to the 5' RACE reads, yields one record per CDR3 protein. The sample has more than 50,000 distinct CDR3 sequences, about 5% seen once. The specimen comprised PBMCs, either bulk or a sorted T-cell subset (CD4+, CD8+, memory, or dextramer-sorted; not recorded which), sampled on the day of the yellow fever booster vaccination. These receptors were taken from a man younger than 35 who received the YFV17D yellow fever vaccine.

This clonotype has just a few counts. This rearrangement joins TRBV7-6 to TRBJ2-6; D is perhaps TRBD1 or TRBD2 (5 bases each). V was pared by 5 bases and J by 0 bases, with 17 bases between. This CDR3 region has 18 residues. Germline loops: CDR1 SGHVS, CDR2 FNYEAQ. CDR3 in amino acids: CASSPQPGRISGANVLTF. For the CDR3, the DNA is TGTGCCAGCAGCCCACAGCCGGGACGGATCTCTGGGGCCAACGTCCTGACTTTC.

This clonotype came up many times. This CDR3 reads CASSFRQGTTPGYTF. CDR3 in DNA: TGTGCCAGCAGTTTTCGACAGGGAACAACTCCAGGCTACACCTTC. J is TRBJ1-2 and V is TRBV6-2 or TRBV6-3, with 7 bases matching TRBD1. The CDR3 is 15 amino acids. V lost 4 bases to trimming and J lost 8 bases; unmatched junction nucleotides: 13. CDR1 and CDR2 (germline): MNHEY, SVGEGT.

This clonotype was seen just once. CDR3 bases: TGTGCCAGCAGTTTGGGCGCCGGCTACAATGAGCAGTTCTTC. Encoded protein: CASSLGAGYNEQFF. The chain combines TRBV12-3 or TRBV12-4 with TRBJ2-1; D is undetermined. The CDR3 is 14 residues long. V lost 3 bases and J 3 bases, leaving 9 bases between the germline ends.

This clonotype was recorded at least ten times. The chain is built from TRBV15 and TRBJ2-1; no firm D call. Germline V gene data show CDR1 as LNHNV and CDR2 as YYDKDF (reference sequence). V dropped 0 bases and J dropped 11 bases, with 20 bases sitting between them. The CDR3 has 16 amino acids. The CDR3 nucleotides are TGTGCCACCAGCAGAGAGAATTACTTCCCCGCCCGTCAGCAGTTCTTC. This codes for CATSRENYFPARQQFF. Supplemented by reference TRBV15 and TRBJ2-1, the full variable domain reads DAMVIQNPRYQVTQFGKPVTLSCSQTLNHNVMYWYQQKSSQAPKLLFHYYDKDFNNEADTPDNFQSRRPNTSFCFLDIRSPGLGDTAMYLCATSRENYFPARQQFFGPGTRLTVL.

The rearrangement links TRBV2 to TRBJ2-2; D is ambiguous. CDR3 length: 14 residues. CDR1 is SNHLY and CDR2 is FYNNEI in the germline V gene. V gave up 2 bases and J gave up 6 bases, with 10 bases separating them. In DNA form, the CDR3 reads TGTGCCAGCAGTGAACCGACGTATGCCGGGGAGCTGTTTTTT. This sequence encodes CASSEPTYAGELFF.